This entry lists 30 T cell receptor beta chains sequenced from one sample in a study of blood T cell repertoires in COVID-19. The protocol was immunoSEQ multiplex PCR, while the TCRdb copy is restricted to in-frame clones and leaves out a portion. The sample has about 220,000 clones, roughly nine tenths seen once. Sequencing input: peripheral blood. The receptors were gathered from a man between 40 and 49 years old with acute or convalescent COVID-19.

This clone has more than one count but fewer than ten. The chain has TRBV11-3 and TRBJ2-3, with a possible D match to TRBD2 (6 bases). V was trimmed by 1 base and J by 2 bases, leaving 10 bases between them. The CDR3 spans 15 residues. CDR1 and CDR2 from the germline V gene are SGHNT and YENEEA. The CDR3 loop reads CASSLVAGPTDTQYF. CDR3 nucleotides: TGTGCCAGCAGCTTAGTTGCGGGACCCACAGATACGCAGTATTTT.

This clone was counted a single time. V is TRBV2 and J is TRBJ2-7, with 12 bases matching TRBD1. V lost 8 bases to trimming and J lost 4 bases; unmatched junction nucleotides: 6. In germline, CDR1 is SNHLY, CDR2 FYNNEI. The CDR3 has 14 amino acids. CDR3 in amino acids: CASQRDRGRYEQYF. CDR3 nucleotide sequence: TGTGCCAGCCAGCGGGACAGGGGGCGATACGAGCAGTACTTC.

The V call is TRBV6-5, the J call TRBJ2-1; possibly TRBD1 for D (6 bases). This CDR3 is built from 15 residues. Germline V lookup: CDR1 MNHEY, CDR2 SVGAGI. Trimming stripped 0 bases from V and 2 bases from J, with 8 bases between. CDR3: CASSYSQGPYNEQFF. CDR3 DNA: TGTGCCAGCAGTTACTCGCAGGGGCCCTACAATGAGCAGTTCTTC.

The chain joins TRBV29-1 to TRBJ2-7, with 7 bases aligning to TRBD2. CDR1 SQVTM and CDR2 ANQGSEA come from the germline V gene. This CDR3 comprises 15 residues. CDR3 sequence reads: CSAHLGRGGTYEQYF. The CDR3 DNA follows: TGCAGTGCCCACCTGGGGAGGGGAGGGACCTACGAGCAGTACTTC.

The chain carries TRBV19 and TRBJ1-4, with 8 bases fitting TRBD1. The CDR3 covers 13 residues. The germline CDR1 and CDR2 sequences are LNHDA and SQIVND (reference sequence). The junction had 3 bases not matched to a gene; V was cut back by 9 bases and J by 3 bases. The chain's CDR3 is CASETGANEKLFF. The CDR3 DNA reads TGTGCCAGCGAGACAGGGGCTAATGAAAAACTGTTTTTT. The whole variable domain, filled in from reference TRBV19 and TRBJ1-4, reads DGGITQSPKYLFRKEGQNVTLSCEQNLNHDAMYWYRQDPGQGLRLIYYSQIVNDFQKGDIAEGYSVSREKKESFPLTVTSAQKNPTAFYLCASETGANEKLFFGSGTQLSVL.

V and J are TRBV7-3 and TRBJ2-1; 12 positions match TRBD2. The CDR3 is made up of 15 amino acids. The ends lost 5 bases at V and 4 bases at J; junction bases unmatched: 3. Germline V lookup: CDR1 SGHTA, CDR2 FQGTGA. The CDR3 here is CASSGGLAGYNEQFF. As DNA, the CDR3 is TGTGCCAGCAGCGGTGGACTAGCGGGATACAATGAGCAGTTCTTC.

The chain uses TRBV27 and TRBJ1-2, with unresolved D. This CDR3 region has 13 residues. Trimming cost V 5 bases and J 1 base, with 8 bases left between them. Germline V gene data show CDR1 as MNHEY and CDR2 as SMNVEV (reference sequence). The CDR3 reads CASSTGINYGYTF. In DNA, the CDR3 is TGTGCCAGCAGTACCGGGATTAACTATGGCTACACCTTC.

The rearrangement links TRBV7-6 to TRBJ2-5; D not resolved. CDR3 length: 14 amino acids. V lost 1 base to trimming and J lost 1 base, with 7 bases between them. The V gene's germline CDR1 is SGHVS and CDR2 FNYEAQ. The CDR3 reads CASSLGALQETQYF. Here the CDR3 DNA reads TGTGCCAGCAGCTTAGGCGCACTCCAAGAGACCCAGTACTTC.

This clone was observed a handful of times. The chain carries TRBV7-8 and TRBJ2-2; TRBD2 might be the D (6 bases). From germline, CDR1 is SGHVS and CDR2 FQNEAQ. The CDR3 covers 16 residues. The V end lost 1 base, the J end lost 1 base, and 10 bases lay between the germline ends. CDR3 protein: CASSLEGGMNTGELFF. The DNA for the CDR3 is TGTGCCAGCAGCTTAGAGGGCGGGATGAACACCGGGGAGCTGTTTTTT.

The rearrangement uses TRBV19 and TRBJ2-1; 14 nucleotides align to TRBD2. The CDR3 is 18 residues long. J gave up 6 bases and V 4 bases, and 11 bases lay outside the gene matches. Germline lookup yields CDR1 LNHDA and CDR2 SQIVND (reference sequence). As DNA, the CDR3 is TGTGCCAGTAGTAGGGGGAGATCGGGACTAGCGGGAGCCAATGAGCAGTTCTTC. Protein sequence: CASSRGRSGLAGANEQFF. The whole variable domain, filled in from reference TRBV19 and TRBJ2-1, reads DGGITQSPKYLFRKEGQNVTLSCEQNLNHDAMYWYRQDPGQGLRLIYYSQIVNDFQKGDIAEGYSVSREKKESFPLTVTSAQKNPTAFYLCASSRGRSGLAGANEQFFGPGTRLTVL.

The genes are TRBV19 and TRBJ2-1; 8 nucleotides agree with TRBD1. This CDR3 is 11 amino acids long. V gave up 10 bases and J gave up 8 bases; unmatched junction bases: 4. CDR1 is LNHDA, CDR2 SQIVND, per germline (reference sequence). CDR3 residues: CATGGLDEQFF. For the CDR3, the DNA is TGTGCCACAGGGGGCCTCGATGAGCAGTTCTTC.

This sequence joins TRBV5-8 and TRBJ2-5, with D perhaps matching TRBD1 (5 bases). The CDR3 contains 13 residues. V lost 0 bases and J 4 bases, leaving 7 bases between the germline ends. The germline CDR1 and CDR2 sequences are SGHTS and YDEGEE. CDR3 sequence: CASSLARAETQYF. For the CDR3, the DNA is TGTGCCAGCAGCTTGGCCAGGGCAGAGACCCAGTACTTC.

This clone was counted a single time. Different DNA sequences within this sample yield the same CDR3. This chain joins TRBV19 and TRBJ2-1; TRBD1 matches 11 bases. Unmatched junction bases numbered 4, after V lost 5 bases and J lost 4 bases. Per the germline V gene, CDR1 is LNHDA and CDR2 is SQIVND (reference sequence). This CDR3 is 15 amino acids long. The CDR3 loop reads CASSPGTGGYNEQFF. The CDR3 nucleotides are TGTGCCAGTAGTCCAGGGACAGGGGGTTACAATGAGCAGTTCTTC.

This chain connects TRBV4-1 to TRBJ2-1; 11 bases fit TRBD2. Trimming removed 0 bases from V and 0 bases from J; junction bases left unmatched: 4. CDR3 length equals 18 residues. Germline CDR1 reads MGHRA; CDR2 reads YSYEKL. CDR3 residues: CASSQESSGRSSYNEQFF. The DNA of the CDR3 is TGCGCCAGCAGCCAAGAATCTAGCGGGAGGAGCTCCTACAATGAGCAGTTCTTC.

The V gene is TRBV30, the J gene TRBJ2-5; TRBD2 is a possible D gene (6 bases). CDR1 and CDR2 from the germline V gene are GTSNPN and SVGIG (reference sequence). V was pared by 0 bases and J by 4 bases, with 6 bases between. The CDR3 totals 12 residues. The CDR3 nucleotides read TGTGCCTGGAGTGTGCGGGGAGAGACCCAGTACTTC. This gives the protein CAWSVRGETQYF.

The rearrangement links TRBV6-5 to TRBJ1-1; tentatively, D is TRBD1 (5 bases). V was trimmed by 2 bases and J by 6 bases, leaving 10 bases between them. Per the germline V gene, CDR1 is MNHEY and CDR2 is SVGAGI. This CDR3 has 13 residues. In DNA form, the CDR3 reads TGTGCCAGCAGTTACCCAGGGTTACCTGAAGCTTTCTTT. This codes for CASSYPGLPEAFF.

The rearrangement uses TRBV7-9 and TRBJ2-1; 9 positions agree with TRBD1. This CDR3 region has 15 residues. The V gene end was trimmed by 2 bases and the J gene end by 7 bases; junction bases not matched to a gene: 6. Germline loops: CDR1 SEHNR, CDR2 FQNEAQ (reference sequence). The CDR3 DNA follows: TGTGCCAGCAGCTTACTACAGGGGGCATGGAATGAGCAGTTCTTC. Protein sequence: CASSLLQGAWNEQFF.

This clone was counted once. This chain uses TRBV4-2 with TRBJ2-3; TRBD2 agrees at 9 bases. From germline, CDR1 is LGHNA and CDR2 YNFKEQ. This CDR3 has 17 amino acids. Trimming removed 1 base from V and 3 bases from J; junction bases left unmatched: 8. The DNA of the CDR3 is TGTGCCAGCAGCCAAGGGGCAAGACTAGCGGCTACAGATACGCAGTATTTT. Translating it yields CASSQGARLAATDTQYF.

The rearrangement uses TRBV29-1 and TRBJ2-3, with TRBD2 matching 13 bases. The CDR3 length is 16 residues. Losses at the gene ends were 7 bases for V and 4 bases for J; bases not matched to a gene: 11. CDR1 is SQVTM and CDR2 is ANQGSEA in the germline V gene. The CDR3 DNA reads TGCAGCGCCAACCCCCGAGGACTAGCGGGAGCAGATACGCAGTATTTT. This encodes CSANPRGLAGADTQYF.

V gene TRBV5-1 combines with J gene TRBJ2-3; 7 bases match TRBD2. The germline V gene encodes CDR1 SGHRS and CDR2 YFSETQ. The V segment lost 0 bases and the J segment 8 bases; nucleotides outside the gene matches: 0. The CDR3 loop spans 12 amino acids. This chain's CDR3 is CASSLGEGTQYF. CDR3 bases: TGCGCCAGCAGCTTGGGGGAGGGTACGCAGTATTTT.

This chain's CDR3 is CASSVGSGSSQPQHF. CDR3 bases: TGTGCCAGCAGCGTAGGTTCGGGTAGCTCACAGCCCCAGCATTTT. This rearrangement joins TRBV9 to TRBJ1-5; the D is unclear. V gave up 0 bases and J gave up 7 bases, with 14 bases separating them. CDR3 length equals 15 residues. Per germline, CDR1 SGDLS and CDR2 YYNGEE.

The rearrangement uses TRBV13 and TRBJ1-2; D unresolved. Trimming stripped 2 bases from V and 8 bases from J, with 18 bases between. Per germline, CDR1 PRHDT and CDR2 FYEKMQ (reference sequence). The length of the CDR3 is 15 residues. The CDR3 DNA is TGTGCCAGCAGCTTACTCGAAGCAGGTTTAAGCGGCTACACCTTC. It translates to CASSLLEAGLSGYTF.

V and J are TRBV6-5 and TRBJ2-7; D perhaps matches TRBD2 (5 bases). CDR3 length equals 14 residues. Trimming shortened V by 6 bases and J by 2 bases, and 14 bases separated the two germline ends. Germline V gives CDR1 MNHEY, CDR2 SVGAGI. CDR3 protein: CASSGNLRTYEQYF. The CDR3 bases are TGTGCCAGCAGCGGGAACTTGCGGACCTACGAGCAGTACTTC.

This clone was seen once. The genes are TRBV29-1 and TRBJ2-2; the match to TRBD2 covers 7 bases. Looked up from germline, CDR1 is SQVTM and CDR2 is ANQGSEA. With 3 bases clipped from V and 4 bases from J, the junction kept 8 bases outside the gene matches. This CDR3 contains 15 residues. The DNA of the CDR3 is TGCAGCGTTGAGGAAGGGAGCGGGGCCACCGGGGAGCTGTTTTTT. Encoded protein: CSVEEGSGATGELFF.

Only one count was recorded for this clone. V and J are TRBV5-5 and TRBJ2-1; 8 positions match TRBD1. This CDR3 has 15 amino acids. CDR1 is SGHKS and CDR2 is YYEKEE in the germline V gene (reference sequence). V trimming: 4 bases; J trimming: 7 bases; junction bases outside the gene matches: 10. CDR3 in amino acids: CASSIRPGQANEQFF. CDR3 coding DNA: TGTGCCAGCAGCATACGACCGGGACAGGCAAATGAGCAGTTCTTC.

This chain connects TRBV6-2 or TRBV6-3 to TRBJ2-7; D is unclear. The CDR3 covers 15 residues. In germline, CDR1 is MNHEY, CDR2 SVGEGT. Trimming stripped 3 bases from V and 4 bases from J, with 16 bases between. CDR3 protein: CASSYLVANPYEQYF. The CDR3 coding sequence is TGTGCCAGCAGTTATCTTGTCGCGAACCCATACGAGCAGTACTTC.

This chain uses TRBV2 with TRBJ2-3; D possibly corresponds to TRBD2 (5 bases). The germline CDR1 and CDR2 sequences are SNHLY and FYNNEI. V lost 0 bases and J 6 bases, leaving 10 bases between the germline ends. CDR3 length equals 14 residues. The CDR3 sequence: CASSEALGVDTQYF. CDR3 coding DNA: TGTGCCAGCAGTGAAGCGCTCGGGGTGGATACGCAGTATTTT.

The V call is TRBV13, the J call TRBJ1-2; no clear D. CDR3 length equals 15 residues. V was cut by 2 bases and J by 5 bases, with 15 bases left in between. Looked up from germline, CDR1 is PRHDT and CDR2 is FYEKMQ (reference sequence). DNA for the CDR3: TGTGCCAGCAGCTTAAGGAGGTCAGGCTCTTATGGCTACACCTTC. This sequence encodes CASSLRRSGSYGYTF.

This clone showed up just once. The chain links TRBV19 to TRBJ2-1; 9 nucleotides line up with TRBD1. With V trimmed by 5 bases and J by 5 bases, 10 bases remained unmatched. Per the germline V gene, CDR1 is LNHDA and CDR2 is SQIVND (reference sequence). The CDR3 is 16 amino acids. The CDR3 sequence: CASSRKGQGSNNEQFF. The CDR3 DNA is TGTGCCAGTAGTCGGAAGGGACAGGGAAGCAACAATGAGCAGTTCTTC.

V and J are TRBV19 and TRBJ1-6, with 11 nucleotides matching TRBD1. The CDR3 runs to 14 residues. Germline trimming cut 4 bases from V and 9 bases from J; bases unmatched to any gene: 2. CDR1 is LNHDA, CDR2 SQIVND, per germline (reference sequence). CDR3 DNA: TGTGCCAGTAGTACCGGGACAGGGGGTTCACCCCTCCACTTT. It yields the protein CASSTGTGGSPLHF.